This is a list of T cell receptor beta chains from one sample in a study of blood T cell repertoires in COVID-19. Repertoires were generated with immunoSEQ multiplex PCR, while TCRdb's copy carries only in-frame clones and drops some. Among more than 350,000 clones, approximately 92% were seen once, and the ten largest hold 0.9% to 1.1%. The sample comprised PBMCs or T cells enriched from blood (not recorded which). These TCRs come from a man between 18 and 29 years old who had recovered from COVID-19. The CDR3 runs from the conserved cysteine through the conserved F or W. The D gene is left open where the match is weak. Clone size is not always given. Where it is, it says once, few, many or a class for expanded clones.

v_call	j_call	clone_size	d_call	cdr3_aa	cdr3_nt
TRBV5-1	TRBJ2-1	NA	NA	CASSSGDSLTYNEQFF	TGCGCCAGCAGCTCGGGGGACTCCCTAACCTACAATGAGCAGTTCTTC
TRBV6-5	TRBJ1-1	NA	NA	CASSPPTGYEAFF	TGTGCCAGCAGTCCCCCGACAGGCTATGAAGCTTTCTTT
TRBV27	TRBJ2-1	once	TRBD2	CASRIRLAGGEQFF	TGTGCCAGCAGAATCCGACTAGCGGGGGGCGAGCAGTTCTTC
TRBV21-1	TRBJ2-7	NA	NA	CASINRDRDHEQYF	TGTGCCAGCATTAACCGGGACAGGGACCACGAGCAGTACTTC
TRBV5-6	TRBJ2-7	NA	NA	CASSFRSGEFAEQYF	TGTGCCAGCAGCTTTCGGTCGGGAGAATTTGCCGAGCAGTACTTC
TRBV7-2	TRBJ1-2	NA	NA	CASSLLLYGYTF	TGTGCCAGCAGCTTACTCTTGTATGGCTACACCTTC
TRBV6-5	TRBJ1-5	NA	NA	CASSSRVSDGPQHF	TGTGCCAGCAGTTCCCGGGTTTCGGATGGGCCCCAGCATTTT
TRBV2	TRBJ2-2	once	TRBD1	CASSDQGVPNTGELFF	TGTGCCAGCAGTGATCAGGGGGTCCCAAACACCGGGGAGCTGTTTTTT
TRBV5-1	TRBJ2-2	many	TRBD2	CASSLVGLAAGELFF	TGCGCCAGCAGCTTGGTGGGACTAGCGGCCGGGGAGCTGTTTTTT
TRBV5-6	TRBJ1-4	NA	NA	CASSLKFRDQGTVFF	TGTGCCAGCAGCTTGAAGTTTAGGGATCAGGGTACGGTGTTTTTT
TRBV14	TRBJ1-6	NA	NA	CASSQETGNSPLHF	TGCGCCAGCAGCCAAGAGACAGGAAATTCACCCCTCCACTTT
TRBV4-3	TRBJ2-7	NA	NA	CASSQEIRQEQNYEQYF	TGCGCCAGCAGCCAAGAAATTCGGCAGGAACAAAACTACGAGCAGTACTTC
TRBV28	TRBJ2-7	NA	NA	CASSSTGAYEQYF	TGTGCCAGCAGTTCGACAGGCGCCTACGAGCAGTACTTC
TRBV13	TRBJ1-6	NA	NA	CASSLSPSVYNSPLHF	TGTGCCAGCAGCTTATCTCCCTCCGTTTATAATTCACCCCTCCACTTT
TRBV5-1	TRBJ2-7	NA	TRBD1	CASSSGTGPSYEQYF	TGCGCCAGCAGCTCAGGGACAGGGCCAAGCTACGAGCAGTACTTC
TRBV28	TRBJ1-2	NA	TRBD1	CASSPTRPNRGGYGYTF	TGTGCCAGCAGTCCGACACGGCCGAACAGGGGGGGCTATGGCTACACCTTC
TRBV29-1	TRBJ2-1	NA	TRBD2	CSGGLAGNNEQFF	TGCAGCGGGGGACTAGCGGGAAACAATGAGCAGTTCTTC
TRBV9	TRBJ2-1	NA	NA	CASSPGSERLTAAQFF	TGTGCCAGCAGCCCAGGTTCGGAAAGACTAACGGCTGCGCAGTTCTTC
TRBV6-1	TRBJ1-1	NA	TRBD1	CASSEPGTGRTEAFF	TGTGCCAGCAGTGAACCAGGGACAGGGAGGACTGAAGCTTTCTTT
TRBV7-2	TRBJ2-7	NA	TRBD2	CASSAEGTSSYEQYF	TGTGCCAGCAGCGCTGAGGGGACTAGCTCCTACGAGCAGTACTTC
TRBV5-5	TRBJ2-7	NA	TRBD1	CASSPQGNEQYF	TGTGCCAGCAGTCCACAGGGGAACGAGCAGTACTTC
TRBV18	TRBJ2-7	NA	NA	CASSPGQNYEQYF	TGTGCCAGCTCACCTGGACAGAACTACGAGCAGTACTTC
TRBV3-1/TRBV3-2	TRBJ1-2	NA	NA	CASSQVVSDGYTF	TGTGCCAGCAGCCAAGTAGTATCTGATGGCTACACCTTC
TRBV5-4	TRBJ1-1	NA	TRBD1	CASSPDRAFVAFF	TGTGCCAGCAGCCCAGACAGGGCATTCGTTGCTTTCTTT
TRBV19	TRBJ1-5	NA	NA	CASSPPQGRHGSGQHF	TGTGCCAGTAGTCCCCCTCAGGGGCGCCATGGCAGCGGCCAGCATTTT
TRBV6-6	TRBJ2-5	NA	TRBD2	CASSRGLAGPQYQETQYF	TGTGCCAGCAGCCGAGGACTAGCGGGTCCACAATACCAAGAGACCCAGTACTTC
TRBV19	TRBJ2-1	NA	TRBD2	CASSISGGFGDNEQFF	TGTGCCAGTAGTATATCGGGAGGGTTCGGAGACAATGAGCAGTTCTTC
TRBV10-3	TRBJ1-2	NA	NA	CAISESGGYTF	TGTGCCATCAGTGAGTCCGGTGGCTACACCTTC
TRBV6-5	TRBJ2-7	NA	NA	CASSYSAGREQYF	TGTGCCAGCAGTTACTCGGCAGGGCGCGAGCAGTACTTC
TRBV3-1/TRBV3-2	TRBJ1-1	NA	NA	CASSQDSGFEAFF	TGTGCCAGCAGCCAAGATTCCGGGTTTGAAGCTTTCTTT
TRBV5-4	TRBJ1-1	NA	TRBD1	CASSYFPGTVPMNTEAFF	TGTGCCAGCAGCTATTTCCCCGGGACAGTACCCATGAACACTGAAGCTTTCTTT
TRBV27	TRBJ1-2	NA	NA	CASRQSNYGYTF	TGTGCCAGCCGACAGTCTAACTATGGCTACACCTTC
TRBV29-1	TRBJ1-5	NA	TRBD1	CSDPTGDRQPQHF	TGCAGCGATCCGACAGGGGATCGGCAGCCCCAGCATTTT
TRBV29-1	TRBJ2-3	NA	TRBD1	CSVANRGPDTQYF	TGCAGCGTCGCCAACAGGGGTCCAGATACGCAGTATTTT
TRBV19	TRBJ2-1	NA	NA	CASSIFGGLGYNEQFF	TGTGCCAGTAGTATATTCGGGGGGCTCGGGTACAATGAGCAGTTCTTC
TRBV10-3	TRBJ2-2	NA	NA	CAIRVTGTDTGELFF	TGTGCCATCAGGGTGACAGGGACTGACACCGGGGAGCTGTTTTTT
TRBV19	TRBJ1-4	NA	TRBD1	CASSHPTGGDEKLFF	TGTGCCAGTAGTCACCCGACAGGGGGGGATGAAAAACTGTTTTTT
TRBV7-2	TRBJ1-1	NA	NA	CASSLGTNTEAFF	TGTGCCAGCAGCTTAGGGACTAACACTGAAGCTTTCTTT
TRBV4-2	TRBJ2-7	NA	NA	CASRSTGDHEQYF	TGTGCCAGCAGAAGCACAGGAGACCACGAGCAGTACTTC
TRBV5-1	TRBJ1-1	NA	NA	CASSLGSLNTEAFF	TGCGCCAGCAGCTTGGGGAGCTTGAACACTGAAGCTTTCTTT
TRBV24-1	TRBJ2-1	NA	NA	CATSPTTGKWPNEQFF	TGTGCCACCAGTCCAACGACGGGTAAATGGCCCAATGAGCAGTTCTTC
TRBV11-2	TRBJ1-6	once	TRBD1	CASSLERKWTGSSPLHF	TGTGCCAGCAGCTTAGAGCGTAAATGGACAGGGAGTTCACCCCTCCACTTT
TRBV5-1	TRBJ1-2	NA	NA	CASSLQDRLTPGTF	TGCGCCAGCAGCCTCCAGGACCGCCTCACCCCGGGGACCTTC
TRBV12-5	TRBJ1-3	NA	NA	CASGLGLDSGNTIYF	TGTGCTAGTGGTTTGGGATTAGACTCTGGAAACACCATATATTTT
TRBV28	TRBJ1-5	NA	TRBD1	CASRDRGSQPQHF	TGTGCCAGCAGGGACAGGGGTAGTCAGCCCCAGCATTTT
TRBV5-1	TRBJ1-2	NA	NA	CASSNPEGTLANYGYTF	TGCGCCAGCAGCAACCCCGAAGGGACTCTAGCTAACTATGGCTACACCTTC
TRBV6-5	TRBJ2-7	few	TRBD1	CASKDRGLGEQYF	TGTGCCAGCAAGGACAGGGGGCTAGGCGAGCAGTACTTC
TRBV6-5	TRBJ1-5	NA	TRBD1	CASQPTGGDQPQHF	TGTGCCAGCCAACCGACAGGGGGCGATCAGCCCCAGCATTTT
TRBV21-1	TRBJ1-5	few	NA	CASSGTGASNQPQHF	TGTGCCAGCAGCGGGACAGGCGCTAGCAATCAGCCCCAGCATTTT
TRBV11-2	TRBJ2-5	NA	TRBD1	CASSLPILGQAEETQYF	TGTGCCAGCAGCTTACCCATATTGGGACAGGCGGAAGAGACCCAGTACTTC